This is a list of T cell receptor beta chains from one sample in a study of blood T cells in healthy people across ages. TCRdb reprocessed the 5' RACE reads with MiXCR, giving one entry per CDR3 protein. The profile shows over 950,000 distinct CDR3 sequences, more than 30% of them singletons. The sample comprised blood. These receptors originate from a man between 18 and 35 years old in good health. CDR3s include the opening cysteine and the closing phenylalanine or tryptophan. D genes are given only for firm matches. For some rows the clone size is stated as once, few or many, or as a class when expanded; others skip it.

clone_size: -; d_call: -; v_call: TRBV15; j_call: TRBJ2-1; cdr3_aa: CAPEGKCNEQFF; cdr3_nt: TGTGCCCCGGAGGGGAAATGCAATGAGCAGTTCTTC
clone_size: -; d_call: TRBD1; v_call: TRBV12-3/TRBV12-4; j_call: TRBJ2-2; cdr3_aa: CASSDTGTGIGELFF; cdr3_nt: TGTGCCAGCAGTGATACCGGGACAGGGATCGGGGAGCTGTTTTTT
clone_size: once; d_call: -; v_call: TRBV2; j_call: TRBJ1-2; cdr3_aa: CASRPGTYGYTF; cdr3_nt: TGTGCCAGCAGGCCCGGGACATACGGCTACACCTTC
clone_size: -; d_call: -; v_call: TRBV7-9; j_call: TRBJ2-5; cdr3_aa: CASSLAQGNKYF; cdr3_nt: TGTGCCAGCAGCTTAGCGCAGGGGAACAAGTACTTC
clone_size: once; d_call: TRBD2; v_call: TRBV6-2/TRBV6-3; j_call: TRBJ2-4; cdr3_aa: CASRLAGPKEQYF; cdr3_nt: TGTGCCAGCAGATTAGCGGGACCTAAGGAGCAGTACTTC
clone_size: many; d_call: -; v_call: TRBV4-3; j_call: TRBJ2-7; cdr3_aa: CASSQDGGGAGEQYF; cdr3_nt: TGCGCCAGCAGCCAAGATGGAGGGGGCGCGGGCGAGCAGTACTTC
clone_size: few; d_call: -; v_call: TRBV20-1; j_call: TRBJ2-3; cdr3_aa: CSASLAVGTDTQYF; cdr3_nt: TGCAGTGCTAGTTTAGCGGTTGGCACAGATACGCAGTATTTT
clone_size: -; d_call: -; v_call: TRBV7-9; j_call: TRBJ1-2; cdr3_aa: CASSAKLQGIDGYTF; cdr3_nt: TGTGCCAGCAGCGCGAAATTACAGGGAATAGATGGCTACACCTTC
clone_size: -; d_call: TRBD1; v_call: TRBV12-3/TRBV12-4; j_call: TRBJ1-2; cdr3_aa: CASIRDRATNYGYTF; cdr3_nt: TGTGCCAGCATTCGCGACAGGGCCACTAACTATGGCTACACCTTC
clone_size: -; d_call: -; v_call: TRBV4-3; j_call: TRBJ2-1; cdr3_aa: CASGQEGPTLGEQFF; cdr3_nt: TGCGCCAGCGGCCAAGAGGGTCCTACCCTGGGTGAGCAGTTCTTC
clone_size: -; d_call: -; v_call: TRBV6-6; j_call: TRBJ1-5; cdr3_aa: CASTLGGPQHF; cdr3_nt: TGTGCCAGCACCCTAGGGGGGCCCCAGCATTTT
clone_size: -; d_call: -; v_call: TRBV5-5; j_call: TRBJ1-4; cdr3_aa: CASSLPTGTQRKLFF; cdr3_nt: TGTGCCAGCAGCTTACCGACGGGGACCCAGAGGAAACTGTTTTTT
clone_size: few; d_call: -; v_call: TRBV19; j_call: TRBJ2-1; cdr3_aa: CASSPERQSSYNEQFF; cdr3_nt: TGTGCCAGTAGTCCCGAGAGGCAAAGCTCCTACAATGAGCAGTTCTTC
clone_size: few; d_call: TRBD1; v_call: TRBV2; j_call: TRBJ1-2; cdr3_aa: CAIPGQAALYGYTF; cdr3_nt: TGTGCCATCCCAGGACAGGCAGCTCTCTATGGCTACACCTTC
clone_size: -; d_call: TRBD1; v_call: TRBV5-6; j_call: TRBJ2-7; cdr3_aa: CASSLQGTGLSQYF; cdr3_nt: TGTGCCAGCAGCTTACAGGGGACCGGGTTGTCCCAGTACTTC
clone_size: -; d_call: -; v_call: TRBV6-2/TRBV6-3; j_call: TRBJ2-5; cdr3_aa: CASRREETPYF; cdr3_nt: TGTGCCAGCAGACGAGAAGAGACCCCGTACTTC
clone_size: -; d_call: -; v_call: TRBV6-1; j_call: TRBJ2-3; cdr3_aa: CASSELALPDTQYF; cdr3_nt: TGTGCCAGCAGTGAACTAGCCCTCCCAGATACGCAGTATTTT
clone_size: many; d_call: TRBD2; v_call: TRBV20-1; j_call: TRBJ2-1; cdr3_aa: CSARAGGGDNEQFF; cdr3_nt: TGCAGTGCTAGAGCTGGCGGGGGGGACAATGAGCAGTTCTTC
clone_size: -; d_call: -; v_call: TRBV28; j_call: TRBJ1-4; cdr3_aa: CATGPDNYNEKLFF; cdr3_nt: TGTGCCACCGGGCCGGACAACTATAATGAAAAACTGTTTTTT
clone_size: many; d_call: TRBD2; v_call: TRBV25-1; j_call: TRBJ2-5; cdr3_aa: CASSPTSGGQETQYF; cdr3_nt: TGTGCCAGCAGTCCGACTAGCGGGGGGCAAGAGACCCAGTACTTC
clone_size: few; d_call: TRBD2; v_call: TRBV6-2/TRBV6-3; j_call: TRBJ2-2; cdr3_aa: CASRGGLAGELFF; cdr3_nt: TGTGCCAGCAGAGGCGGACTAGCGGGGGAGCTGTTTTTT
clone_size: -; d_call: -; v_call: TRBV6-2/TRBV6-3; j_call: TRBJ1-2; cdr3_aa: CASSTEGPHHYGYTF; cdr3_nt: TGTGCCAGCAGCACCGAGGGGCCTCACCATTATGGCTACACCTTC
clone_size: -; d_call: -; v_call: TRBV20-1; j_call: TRBJ1-1; cdr3_aa: CSASYGGRWGNTEAFF; cdr3_nt: TGCAGTGCTTCCTACGGGGGGAGGTGGGGCAACACTGAAGCTTTCTTT
clone_size: -; d_call: -; v_call: TRBV20-1; j_call: TRBJ1-4; cdr3_aa: CSARLEGCSVDEKLFF; cdr3_nt: TGCAGTGCTAGATTAGAGGGGTGCAGCGTGGATGAAAAACTGTTTTTT
clone_size: -; d_call: TRBD1; v_call: TRBV28; j_call: TRBJ2-5; cdr3_aa: CASRQTPWDRTHNEQYF; cdr3_nt: TGTGCCAGCAGGCAAACACCATGGGACAGGACCCACAATGAGCAGTACTTC
clone_size: few; d_call: TRBD1; v_call: TRBV14; j_call: TRBJ1-2; cdr3_aa: CASSHSRGGYGYTF; cdr3_nt: TGTGCCAGCAGCCACTCCAGGGGGGGATATGGCTACACCTTC
clone_size: -; d_call: -; v_call: TRBV9; j_call: TRBJ2-7; cdr3_aa: CASSASVPGSSYNEQYF; cdr3_nt: TGTGCCAGCAGCGCCTCTGTCCCAGGGAGCTCCTACAATGAGCAGTACTTC
clone_size: -; d_call: TRBD1; v_call: TRBV10-3; j_call: TRBJ1-2; cdr3_aa: CAITAGDRVSNYGYTF; cdr3_nt: TGTGCCATCACAGCCGGAGACAGGGTTTCTAACTATGGCTACACCTTC
clone_size: -; d_call: TRBD2; v_call: TRBV6-1; j_call: TRBJ2-3; cdr3_aa: CATHLLTSGGPADTQYF; cdr3_nt: TGTGCCACCCACCTTCTGACTAGCGGGGGACCCGCAGATACGCAGTATTTT
clone_size: few; d_call: -; v_call: TRBV9; j_call: TRBJ2-1; cdr3_aa: CASSAHYGSNNEQFF; cdr3_nt: TGTGCCAGCAGCGCCCACTACGGGAGCAACAATGAGCAGTTCTTC
clone_size: -; d_call: -; v_call: TRBV25-1; j_call: TRBJ2-1; cdr3_aa: CASSEYRPGKYNEQFF; cdr3_nt: TGTGCCAGCAGTGAATATAGGCCGGGTAAATACAATGAGCAGTTCTTC
clone_size: -; d_call: -; v_call: TRBV4-3; j_call: TRBJ2-3; cdr3_aa: CASSHDGVRTDTQYF; cdr3_nt: TGCGCCAGCAGCCATGATGGCGTAAGGACAGATACGCAGTATTTT
clone_size: -; d_call: TRBD1; v_call: TRBV15; j_call: TRBJ1-1; cdr3_aa: CATSPRRDRTFDTEAFF; cdr3_nt: TGTGCCACCAGCCCCCGCCGGGACAGGACTTTTGACACTGAAGCTTTCTTT
clone_size: -; d_call: -; v_call: TRBV11-2; j_call: TRBJ2-1; cdr3_aa: CASSYSPEFHEQFF; cdr3_nt: TGTGCCAGCAGCTACAGTCCTGAATTCCATGAGCAGTTCTTC
clone_size: -; d_call: -; v_call: TRBV4-1; j_call: TRBJ2-3; cdr3_aa: CASSQETRADTQYF; cdr3_nt: TGCGCCAGCAGCCAAGAGACTAGGGCAGATACGCAGTATTTT
clone_size: few; d_call: -; v_call: TRBV6-5; j_call: TRBJ1-2; cdr3_aa: CASSYLGSDGYTF; cdr3_nt: TGTGCCAGCAGTTACTTGGGATCGGATGGCTACACCTTC
clone_size: few; d_call: TRBD1; v_call: TRBV25-1; j_call: TRBJ2-5; cdr3_aa: CASSEGTAQETQYF; cdr3_nt: TGTGCCAGCAGTGAAGGGACAGCCCAAGAGACCCAGTACTTC
clone_size: few; d_call: TRBD1; v_call: TRBV20-1; j_call: TRBJ2-7; cdr3_aa: CSADRGSTYEQYF; cdr3_nt: TGCAGTGCTGACAGGGGCTCTACCTACGAGCAGTACTTC
clone_size: few; d_call: TRBD1; v_call: TRBV30; j_call: TRBJ1-1; cdr3_aa: CAWSVGTGYTEAFF; cdr3_nt: TGTGCCTGGAGTGTCGGGACAGGGTACACTGAAGCTTTCTTT
clone_size: -; d_call: -; v_call: TRBV29-1; j_call: TRBJ1-2; cdr3_aa: CSVVRGGEGYTF; cdr3_nt: TGCAGCGTTGTAAGGGGAGGAGAAGGCTACACCTTC
clone_size: -; d_call: TRBD1; v_call: TRBV20-1; j_call: TRBJ1-6; cdr3_aa: CSARDQGAANSPLHF; cdr3_nt: TGCAGTGCTAGAGATCAGGGGGCGGCTAATTCACCCCTCCACTTT
clone_size: few; d_call: TRBD1; v_call: TRBV29-1; j_call: TRBJ2-2; cdr3_aa: CSTSGQGATGELFF; cdr3_nt: TGCAGCACCTCGGGACAGGGGGCCACCGGGGAGCTGTTTTTT
clone_size: many; d_call: TRBD1; v_call: TRBV4-1; j_call: TRBJ2-1; cdr3_aa: CASSQDWTGMIEQFF; cdr3_nt: TGCGCCAGCAGCCAAGATTGGACAGGGATGATTGAGCAGTTCTTC
clone_size: many; d_call: TRBD1; v_call: TRBV10-3; j_call: TRBJ1-2; cdr3_aa: CAISGGGFNGYTF; cdr3_nt: TGTGCCATCAGTGGAGGGGGCTTCAATGGCTACACCTTC
clone_size: -; d_call: -; v_call: TRBV28; j_call: TRBJ1-6; cdr3_aa: CASIQGVRNNSPLHF; cdr3_nt: TGTGCCAGCATCCAGGGAGTCCGAAATAATTCACCCCTCCACTTT
clone_size: few; d_call: -; v_call: TRBV28; j_call: TRBJ2-2; cdr3_aa: CASSFVKTNTGELFF; cdr3_nt: TGTGCCAGCAGTTTCGTGAAAACTAACACCGGGGAGCTGTTTTTT
clone_size: -; d_call: -; v_call: TRBV2; j_call: TRBJ1-1; cdr3_aa: CASSASAVAWGPRDTEAFF; cdr3_nt: TGTGCCAGCAGCGCGTCGGCCGTCGCCTGGGGACCGAGGGACACTGAAGCTTTCTTT
clone_size: many; d_call: -; v_call: TRBV7-9; j_call: TRBJ2-3; cdr3_aa: CASSRDRTNTDTQYF; cdr3_nt: TGTGCCAGCAGTCGAGACAGAACTAACACAGATACGCAGTATTTT
clone_size: few; d_call: TRBD2; v_call: TRBV12-3/TRBV12-4; j_call: TRBJ2-7; cdr3_aa: CASTLAGVYEQYF; cdr3_nt: TGTGCTAGCACCCTAGCGGGAGTCTACGAGCAGTACTTC
clone_size: -; d_call: -; v_call: TRBV27; j_call: TRBJ2-3; cdr3_aa: CASSFTPTYTDTQYF; cdr3_nt: TGTGCCAGCAGTTTTACTCCCACATACACAGATACGCAGTATTTT
clone_size: few; d_call: -; v_call: TRBV27; j_call: TRBJ2-3; cdr3_aa: CASSPSTADTQYF; cdr3_nt: TGTGCCAGCAGTCCCTCGACAGCAGATACGCAGTATTTT
clone_size: once; d_call: TRBD1; v_call: TRBV5-1; j_call: TRBJ1-1; cdr3_aa: CASSQGDWSTEAFF; cdr3_nt: TGCGCCAGCAGCCAGGGGGATTGGAGCACTGAAGCTTTCTTT
clone_size: -; d_call: TRBD2; v_call: TRBV6-2/TRBV6-3; j_call: TRBJ2-3; cdr3_aa: CASSYRLAGGSTDTQYF; cdr3_nt: TGTGCCAGCAGTTACCGCTTAGCGGGGGGAAGCACAGATACGCAGTATTTT